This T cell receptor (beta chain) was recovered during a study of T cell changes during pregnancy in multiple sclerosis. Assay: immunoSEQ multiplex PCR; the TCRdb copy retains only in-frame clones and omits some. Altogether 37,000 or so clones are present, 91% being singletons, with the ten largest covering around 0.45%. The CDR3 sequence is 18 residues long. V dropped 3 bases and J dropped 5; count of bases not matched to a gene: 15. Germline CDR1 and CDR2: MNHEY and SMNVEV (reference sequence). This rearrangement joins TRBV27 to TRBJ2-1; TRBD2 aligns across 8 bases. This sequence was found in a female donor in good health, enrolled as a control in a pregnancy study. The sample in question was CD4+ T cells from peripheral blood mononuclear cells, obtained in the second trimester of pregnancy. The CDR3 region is CASSFGGGAYTFNNEQFF. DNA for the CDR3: TGTGCCAGCAGTTTCGGGGGGGGAGCTTATACCTTCAACAATGAGCAGTTCTTC.